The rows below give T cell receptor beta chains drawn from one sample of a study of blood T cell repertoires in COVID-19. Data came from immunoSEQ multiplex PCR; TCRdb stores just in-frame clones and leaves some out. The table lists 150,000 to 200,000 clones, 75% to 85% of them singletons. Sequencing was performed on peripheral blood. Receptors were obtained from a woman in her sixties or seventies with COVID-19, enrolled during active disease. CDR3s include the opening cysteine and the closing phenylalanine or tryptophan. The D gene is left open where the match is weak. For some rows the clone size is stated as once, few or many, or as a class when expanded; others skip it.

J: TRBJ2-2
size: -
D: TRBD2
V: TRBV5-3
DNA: TGTGCCAGAAGCTTGGTGGGGAGGGGCGTGGAGCTGTTTTTT
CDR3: CARSLVGRGVELFF

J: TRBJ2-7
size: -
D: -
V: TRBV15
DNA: TGTGCCACCAGCAGAGATCCCCCGGTCTCCTACGAGCAGTACTTC
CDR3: CATSRDPPVSYEQYF

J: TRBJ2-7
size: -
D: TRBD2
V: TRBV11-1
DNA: TGTGCCAGCAGCCCCGGGACTAGCGGGAGAACGGGCCAGCAGTACTTC
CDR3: CASSPGTSGRTGQQYF

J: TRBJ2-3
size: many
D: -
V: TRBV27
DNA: TGTGCCAGCAGTTTAATGGAGGGAACCTCCACAGATACGCAGTATTTT
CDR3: CASSLMEGTSTDTQYF

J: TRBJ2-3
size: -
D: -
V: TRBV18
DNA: TGTGCCAGCTCAGTCGGTGCCACAGATACGCAGTATTTT
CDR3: CASSVGATDTQYF

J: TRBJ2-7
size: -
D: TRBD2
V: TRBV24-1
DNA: TGTGCCACCAGTGATCGCGGGACTACCGGGCTATACGAGCAGTACTTC
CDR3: CATSDRGTTGLYEQYF

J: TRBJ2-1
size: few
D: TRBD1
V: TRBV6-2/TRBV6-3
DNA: TGTGCCAGCAGTATCGGACAGGGTCCCTACAATGAGCAGTTCTTC
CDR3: CASSIGQGPYNEQFF

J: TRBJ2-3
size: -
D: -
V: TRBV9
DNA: TGTGCCAGCAGCGTTCCTGATACTTACACAGATACGCAGTATTTT
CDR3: CASSVPDTYTDTQYF

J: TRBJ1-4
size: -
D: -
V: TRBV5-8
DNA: TGTGCCAGCAGCTTGATCCCTACAACTAATGAAAAACTGTTTTTT
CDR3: CASSLIPTTNEKLFF

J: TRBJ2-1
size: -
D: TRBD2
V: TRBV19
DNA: TGTGCCAGTAAGGTGACTAGCGGGAGGGCGTATGAGCAGTTCTTC
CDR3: CASKVTSGRAYEQFF